The clone carrying this TCR beta chain came up a few times. The antigen remains unidentified. TCRdb called the 5' RACE reads again in MiXCR, with one record for every CDR3 protein. The table lists about 240,000 distinct CDR3 sequences, 6.9% of them singletons, with approximately 0.84% in the top ten. V lost 0 bases and J 1 base, leaving 7 bases between the germline ends. Germline CDR1 is SGHRS and CDR2 is YFSETQ. The CDR3 runs to 14 residues. This entry belongs to a study of T cells after yellow fever vaccination. Study-wide points: Most clones from primary vaccination were detected again post-booster (about 95% CD4, 88% CD8).

Material: CD4+ T cells sorted from PBMCs, obtained 15 days after the yellow fever booster vaccination. The chain carries TRBV5-1 and TRBJ1-1; D not certain. This TCR was recovered from a man aged 25-45 years who received the YFV17D yellow fever vaccine. The CDR3 DNA follows: TGCGCCAGCAGCTTGGTGGGGAAGAACACTGAAGCTTTCTTT. Protein product: CASSLVGKNTEAFF.